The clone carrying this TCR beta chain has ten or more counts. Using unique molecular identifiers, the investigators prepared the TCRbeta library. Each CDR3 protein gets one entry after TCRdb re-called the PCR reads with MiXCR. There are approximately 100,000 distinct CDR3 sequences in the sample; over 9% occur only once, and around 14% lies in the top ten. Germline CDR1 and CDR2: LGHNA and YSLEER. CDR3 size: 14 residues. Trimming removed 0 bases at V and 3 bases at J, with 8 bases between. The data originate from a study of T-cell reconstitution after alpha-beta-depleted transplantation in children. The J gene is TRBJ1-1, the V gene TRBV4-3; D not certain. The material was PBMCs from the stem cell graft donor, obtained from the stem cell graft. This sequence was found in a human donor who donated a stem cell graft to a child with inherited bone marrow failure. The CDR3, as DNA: TGCGCCAGCAGCCAAGATAAGCTGGACACTGAAGCTTTCTTT. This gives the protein CASSQDKLDTEAFF.